This T cell receptor beta chain was observed in a study of Ad26.COV2.S vaccination and SARS-CoV-2 variants. For the study at large: The donor participated in the COV1001 trial, in its Ad26.COV2.S arm.

Here immunoSEQ multiplex PCR was the method, and the copy in TCRdb shows in-frame clones only, minus some. The table lists a few hundred thousand clones, about 92% of them singletons. Findings and limits, study-wide: Those who received the vaccine showed greater spike-specific TCR breadth than those given placebo. Breadth and depth estimates from TCRs may understate total T cell responses.

The CDR3 contains 13 residues. V dropped 6 bases and J dropped 3 bases, with 12 bases sitting between them. Germline CDR1 is ENHRY and CDR2 is SYGVKD. The treatment: 19 received Ad26.COV2.S at low or high dose, single or two shots; a few received placebo; per-sample allocation not given. Collection of the samples took place on day 63 after the first injection of vaccine or placebo. An adult of 18-55 years in Boston served as donor. As regards this clone: Its antigen is unidentified.

Sequences were derived from peripheral blood, sampled in a trial of Ad26.COV2.S vaccine versus placebo. This chain links TRBV10-3 with TRBJ2-7; maybe TRBD1 (5 bases). The clonotype comes from a person between 18 and 60 years old who received the Ad26.COV2.S COVID-19 vaccine or a placebo. The CDR3 protein is CAISTFDSYEQYF. The CDR3 bases are TGTGCCATCAGCACCTTTGACAGCTACGAGCAGTACTTC.